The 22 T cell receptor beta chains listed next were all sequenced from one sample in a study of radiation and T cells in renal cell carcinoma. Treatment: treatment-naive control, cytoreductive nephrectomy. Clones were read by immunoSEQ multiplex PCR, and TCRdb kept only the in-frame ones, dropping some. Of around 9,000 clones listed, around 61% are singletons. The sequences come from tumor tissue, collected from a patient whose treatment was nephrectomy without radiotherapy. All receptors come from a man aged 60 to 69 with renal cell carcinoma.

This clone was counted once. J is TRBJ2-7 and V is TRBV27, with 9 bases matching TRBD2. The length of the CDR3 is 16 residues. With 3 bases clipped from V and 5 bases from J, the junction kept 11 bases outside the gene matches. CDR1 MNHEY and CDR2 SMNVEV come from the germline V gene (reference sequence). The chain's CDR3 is CASSLPSSGRFHEQYF. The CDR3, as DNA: TGTGCCAGCAGTTTGCCCTCCAGCGGGAGGTTCCACGAGCAGTACTTC.

The chain's CDR3 is CARMTSSYNEQFF. The CDR3 coding sequence is TGTGCCCGTATGACGTCCTCCTACAATGAGCAGTTCTTC. The chain has TRBV30 and TRBJ2-1; D ambiguous. The CDR3 is made up of 13 amino acids. V lost 8 bases, J lost 0 bases, and 11 bases lay in between. The germline gives CDR1 GTSNPN, CDR2 SVGIG (reference sequence).

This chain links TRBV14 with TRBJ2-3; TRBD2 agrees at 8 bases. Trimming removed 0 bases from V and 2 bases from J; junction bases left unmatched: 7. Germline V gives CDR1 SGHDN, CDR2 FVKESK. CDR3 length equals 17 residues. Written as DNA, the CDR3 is TGTGCCAGCAGCCAAGATCGGGGGGGACTATTCACAGATACGCAGTATTTT. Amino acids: CASSQDRGGLFTDTQYF.

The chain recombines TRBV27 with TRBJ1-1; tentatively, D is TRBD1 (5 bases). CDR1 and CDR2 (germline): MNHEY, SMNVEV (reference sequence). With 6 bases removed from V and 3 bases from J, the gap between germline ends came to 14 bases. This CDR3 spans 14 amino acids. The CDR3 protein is CASSSPGRDTEAFF. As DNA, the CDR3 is TGTGCCAGCAGCTCCCCGGGGCGGGACACTGAAGCTTTCTTT.

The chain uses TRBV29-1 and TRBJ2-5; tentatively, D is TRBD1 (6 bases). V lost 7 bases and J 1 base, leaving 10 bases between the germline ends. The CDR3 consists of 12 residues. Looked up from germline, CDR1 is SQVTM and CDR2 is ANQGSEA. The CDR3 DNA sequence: TGCAGCGCCGGACAGCGCCAAGAGACCCAGTACTTC. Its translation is CSAGQRQETQYF. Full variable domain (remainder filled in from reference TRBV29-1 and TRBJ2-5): SAVISQKPSRDICQRGTSLTIQCQVDSQVTMMFWYRQQPGQSLTLIATANQGSEATYESGFVIDKFPISRPNLTFSTLTVSNMSPEDSSIYLCSAGQRQETQYFGPGTRLLVL.

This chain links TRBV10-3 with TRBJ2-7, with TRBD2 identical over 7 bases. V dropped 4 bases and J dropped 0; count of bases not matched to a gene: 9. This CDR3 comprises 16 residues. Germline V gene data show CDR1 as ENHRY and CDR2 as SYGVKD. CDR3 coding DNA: TGTGCCATCAGTGGGGGGGGGTCCTCCTTCTCCTACGAGCAGTACTTC. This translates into CAISGGGSSFSYEQYF.

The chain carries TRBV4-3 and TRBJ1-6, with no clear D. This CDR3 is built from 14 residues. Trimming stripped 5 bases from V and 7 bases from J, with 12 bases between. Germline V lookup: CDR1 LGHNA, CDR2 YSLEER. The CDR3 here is CASSGRTRNSPLHF. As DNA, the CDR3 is TGCGCCAGCAGCGGCCGGACCCGAAATTCACCCCTCCACTTT.

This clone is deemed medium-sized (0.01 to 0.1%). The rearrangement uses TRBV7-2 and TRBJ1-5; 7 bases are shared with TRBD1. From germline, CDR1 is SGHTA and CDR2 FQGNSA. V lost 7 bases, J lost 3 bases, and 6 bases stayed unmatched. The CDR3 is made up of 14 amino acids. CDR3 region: CASTAGGPNQPQHF. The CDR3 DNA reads TGTGCCAGCACCGCAGGGGGGCCCAATCAGCCCCAGCATTTT.

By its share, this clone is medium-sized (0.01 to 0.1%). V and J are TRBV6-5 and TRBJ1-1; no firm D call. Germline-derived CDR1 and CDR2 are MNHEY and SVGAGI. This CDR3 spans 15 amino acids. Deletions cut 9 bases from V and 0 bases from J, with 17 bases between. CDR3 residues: CASALGAQVNTEAFF. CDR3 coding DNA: TGTGCCAGTGCTTTAGGAGCGCAGGTGAACACTGAAGCTTTCTTT.

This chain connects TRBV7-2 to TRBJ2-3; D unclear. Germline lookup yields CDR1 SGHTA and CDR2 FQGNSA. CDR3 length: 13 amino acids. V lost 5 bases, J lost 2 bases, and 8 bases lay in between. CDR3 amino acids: CASSPAPTDTQYF. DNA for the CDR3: TGTGCCAGCAGCCCGGCTCCCACAGATACGCAGTATTTT.

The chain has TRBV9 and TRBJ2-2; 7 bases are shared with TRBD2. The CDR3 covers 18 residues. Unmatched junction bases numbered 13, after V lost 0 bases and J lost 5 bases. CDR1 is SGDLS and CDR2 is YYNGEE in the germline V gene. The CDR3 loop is CASSVDPAGLGGTGELFF. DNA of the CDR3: TGTGCCAGCAGCGTAGATCCAGCGGGACTCGGAGGGACCGGGGAGCTGTTTTTT.

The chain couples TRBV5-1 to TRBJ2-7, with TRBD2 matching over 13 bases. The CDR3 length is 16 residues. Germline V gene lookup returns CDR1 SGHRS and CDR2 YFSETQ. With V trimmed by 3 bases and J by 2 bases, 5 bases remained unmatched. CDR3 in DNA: TGCGCCAGCAGCTCGGGACTAGCGGGACCAACCTACGAGCAGTACTTC. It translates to CASSSGLAGPTYEQYF. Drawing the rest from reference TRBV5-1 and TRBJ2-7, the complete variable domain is KAGVTQTPRYLIKTRGQQVTLSCSPISGHRSVSWYQQTPGQGLQFLFEYFSETQRNKGNFPGRFSGRQFSNSRSEMNVSTLELGDSALYLCASSSGLAGPTYEQYFGPGTRLTVT.

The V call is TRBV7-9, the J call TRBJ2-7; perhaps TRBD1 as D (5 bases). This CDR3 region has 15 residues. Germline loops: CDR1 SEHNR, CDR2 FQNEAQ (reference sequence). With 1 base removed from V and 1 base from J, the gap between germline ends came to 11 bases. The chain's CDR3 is CASSLGRTFSYEQYF. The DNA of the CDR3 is TGTGCCAGCAGCTTAGGACGGACATTTTCCTACGAGCAGTACTTC.

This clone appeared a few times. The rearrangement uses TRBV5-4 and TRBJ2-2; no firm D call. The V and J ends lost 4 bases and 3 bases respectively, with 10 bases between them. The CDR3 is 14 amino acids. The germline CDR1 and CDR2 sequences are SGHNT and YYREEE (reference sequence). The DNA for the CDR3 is TGTGCCAGCAGCCCCGGAGAGGACACCGGGGAGCTGTTTTTT. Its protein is CASSPGEDTGELFF.

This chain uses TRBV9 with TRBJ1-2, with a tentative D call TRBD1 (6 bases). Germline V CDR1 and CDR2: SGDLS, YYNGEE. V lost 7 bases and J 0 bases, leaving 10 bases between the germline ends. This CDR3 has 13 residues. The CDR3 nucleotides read TGTGCCAGCGGACAGATCCCTAACTATGGCTACACCTTC. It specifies CASGQIPNYGYTF.

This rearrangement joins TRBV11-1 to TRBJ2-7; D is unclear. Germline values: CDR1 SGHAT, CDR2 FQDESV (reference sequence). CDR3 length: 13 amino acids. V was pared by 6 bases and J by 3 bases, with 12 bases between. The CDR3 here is CASSLSVGYEQYF. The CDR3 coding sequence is TGTGCCAGCAGTCTCAGTGTTGGCTACGAGCAGTACTTC.

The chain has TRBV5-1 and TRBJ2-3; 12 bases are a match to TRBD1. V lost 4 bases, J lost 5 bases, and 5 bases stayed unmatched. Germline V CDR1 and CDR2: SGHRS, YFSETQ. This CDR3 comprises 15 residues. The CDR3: CASSLRDRGRDTQYF. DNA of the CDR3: TGCGCCAGCAGCCTCCGGGACAGGGGGCGAGATACGCAGTATTTT.

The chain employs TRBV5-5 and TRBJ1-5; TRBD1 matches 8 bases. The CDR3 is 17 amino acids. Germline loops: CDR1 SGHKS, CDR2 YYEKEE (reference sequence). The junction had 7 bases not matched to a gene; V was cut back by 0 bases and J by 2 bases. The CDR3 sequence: CASSLELDRGRNQPQHF. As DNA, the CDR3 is TGTGCCAGCAGCTTGGAACTAGACAGGGGCCGCAATCAGCCCCAGCATTTT.

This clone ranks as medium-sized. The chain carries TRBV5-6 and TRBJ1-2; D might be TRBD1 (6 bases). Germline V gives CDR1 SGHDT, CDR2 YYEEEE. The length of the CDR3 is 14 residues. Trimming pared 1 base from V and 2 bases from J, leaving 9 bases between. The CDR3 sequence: CASSLWGANYGYTF. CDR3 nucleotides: TGTGCCAGCAGCTTGTGGGGGGCCAACTATGGCTACACCTTC.

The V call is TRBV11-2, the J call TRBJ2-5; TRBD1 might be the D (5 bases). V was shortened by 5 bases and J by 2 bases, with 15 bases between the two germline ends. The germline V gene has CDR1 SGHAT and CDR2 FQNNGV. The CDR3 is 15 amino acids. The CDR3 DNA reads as TGTGCCAGCAGCCCCCACCGACAGCCTCAAGAGACCCAGTACTTC. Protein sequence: CASSPHRQPQETQYF.

The CDR3 nucleotides read TGCAGCGTTGTAGGGGTAGATGAAAAACTGTTTTTT. Its protein product is CSVVGVDEKLFF. The V and J genes are TRBV29-1 and TRBJ1-4, with TRBD1 as a possible D gene (5 bases). V was clipped by 4 bases and J by 6 bases, with 9 bases between them. This CDR3 has 12 residues. CDR1 and CDR2 from the germline V gene are SQVTM and ANQGSEA.

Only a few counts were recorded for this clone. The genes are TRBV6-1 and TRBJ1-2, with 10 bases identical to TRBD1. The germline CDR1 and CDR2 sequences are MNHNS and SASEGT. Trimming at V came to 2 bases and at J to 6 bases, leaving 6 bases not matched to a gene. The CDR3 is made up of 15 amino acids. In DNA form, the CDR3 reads TGTGCCAGCAGTGAACACCCCGGGACAGGGGATGGCTACACCTTC. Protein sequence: CASSEHPGTGDGYTF.